These 5 T cell receptor beta chains were all obtained from the same sample, sequenced in a study of cytomegalovirus exposure and HLA in healthy donors. A multiplex PCR was run with 60 Vbeta primers and 13 Jbeta primers. The protocol was immunoSEQ multiplex PCR, while the TCRdb copy is restricted to in-frame clones and leaves out a portion. The sample records some 160,000 clones, over 70% being singletons. The sample consisted of PBMCs. The source of these receptors is a woman in her fifties or sixties in good health and CMV-seronegative.

The chain links TRBV5-5 to TRBJ2-2, with D perhaps matching TRBD1 (5 bases). CDR3 length equals 14 residues. V was trimmed by 0 bases and J by 4 bases, leaving 7 bases between them. The germline V gene has CDR1 SGHKS and CDR2 YYEKEE (reference sequence). The CDR3 DNA is TGTGCCAGCAGCTTGGGACAGCGCACCGGGGAGCTGTTTTTT. As protein: CASSLGQRTGELFF.

This chain links TRBV5-1 with TRBJ2-1; D is uncertain. V dropped 4 bases and J dropped 0 bases, with 26 bases sitting between them. Germline V lookup: CDR1 SGHRS, CDR2 YFSETQ. The CDR3 extends over 20 amino acids. CDR3 sequence (DNA): TGCGCCAGCAGCCCTCGACCCTCATACTACGAAACGAGCTCCTACAATGAGCAGTTCTTC. Residues: CASSPRPSYYETSSYNEQFF.

Here the CDR3 reads CAISPGAPYEQYF. The CDR3 DNA reads as TGTGCCATCAGTCCCGGAGCACCTTACGAGCAGTACTTC. The chain recombines TRBV10-3 with TRBJ2-7; D not certain. Trimming took 5 bases from V and 4 from J, leaving 12 bases between them. The CDR3 totals 13 residues. Germline CDR1 reads ENHRY; CDR2 reads SYGVKD.

The gene calls are TRBV19 and TRBJ2-3; 8 nucleotides match TRBD1. Germline V gives CDR1 LNHDA, CDR2 SQIVND (reference sequence). J lost 3 bases, V lost 5 bases, and 7 bases had no gene match. There are 15 residues in the CDR3. CDR3 coding DNA: TGTGCCAGTAGTCCAGGACAGGGTTGGACAGATACGCAGTATTTT. Amino acid sequence: CASSPGQGWTDTQYF. Filled out from reference TRBV19 and TRBJ2-3, the complete variable domain reads DGGITQSPKYLFRKEGQNVTLSCEQNLNHDAMYWYRQDPGQGLRLIYYSQIVNDFQKGDIAEGYSVSREKKESFPLTVTSAQKNPTAFYLCASSPGQGWTDTQYFGPGTRLTVL.

The rearrangement links TRBV6-1 to TRBJ1-1, with 8 bases matching TRBD1. The CDR3 covers 17 residues. Trimming at V came to 4 bases and at J to 5 bases, leaving 15 bases not matched to a gene. Per germline, CDR1 MNHNS and CDR2 SASEGT. The CDR3 DNA follows: TGTGCCAGCAGTGGGAGACAGGGGTCAGTTGTGAGAACTGAAGCTTTCTTT. Amino acid sequence: CASSGRQGSVVRTEAFF.